One and the same sample provided the 19 T cell receptor beta chains below, sequenced in a study of shared clonotypes between healthy human individuals. As defined, naive CD8 cells were CD45RO-negative and positively selected for CCR7, with terminally differentiated effector memory CD45RA+ cells excluded. Sequencing was performed with immunoSEQ multiplex PCR; in TCRdb, only in-frame clones are kept and a portion is missing. The sample lists 630,000 or so clones; 95% to 98% were seen once. The sample taken for sequencing was naive CD8+ T cells sorted from blood. The receptors originated from a man aged 30 to 39 in good health.

V and J are TRBV6-1 and TRBJ2-7, with 12 nucleotides matching TRBD2. The CDR3 contains 18 residues. The J segment lost 3 bases and the V segment lost 4 bases, leaving 13 bases of the junction unmatched. Germline-derived CDR1 and CDR2 are MNHNS and SASEGT. CDR3 nucleotides: TGTGCCAGCAGTGCTCCTTCTCCGGGACTAGCGGGTTTCTACGAGCAGTACTTC. Translation: CASSAPSPGLAGFYEQYF.

This clone was found once. As DNA, the CDR3 is TGTGCCAGCAGCTATGGGGACGGTATTCGAGAAAAACTGTTTTTT. This translates into CASSYGDGIREKLFF. V is TRBV5-5 and J is TRBJ1-4; maybe TRBD1 (5 bases). Germline loops: CDR1 SGHKS, CDR2 YYEKEE (reference sequence). The CDR3 has 15 amino acids. Trimming took 3 bases from V and 8 from J, leaving 17 bases between them.

This chain uses TRBV7-8 with TRBJ2-7; no definite D call. V was pared by 2 bases and J by 1 base, with 9 bases between. This CDR3 contains 14 residues. Germline lookup yields CDR1 SGHVS and CDR2 FQNEAQ. The DNA for the CDR3 is TGTGCCAGCAGCTTACTGGCGTTTTCCTACGAGCAGTACTTC. Encoded protein: CASSLLAFSYEQYF.

The chain carries TRBV5-1 and TRBJ2-5, with 9 bases fitting TRBD1. V dropped 0 bases and J dropped 5; count of bases not matched to a gene: 8. The CDR3 loop spans 16 amino acids. CDR1 and CDR2 (germline): SGHRS, YFSETQ. As DNA, the CDR3 is TGCGCCAGCAGCTTGGCCGGACAGGGGTTTGGTGAGACCCAGTACTTC. Amino acid sequence: CASSLAGQGFGETQYF.

The chain is built from TRBV5-6 and TRBJ2-1; the D gene is possibly TRBD1 (6 bases). This CDR3 is built from 15 residues. Trimming took off 5 bases at V and 3 bases at J, with 15 bases between the two ends. In germline, CDR1 is SGHDT, CDR2 YYEEEE. DNA for the CDR3: TGTGCCAGCAGGTCAGGGACAAAGCACTACAATGAGCAGTTCTTC. This translates into CASRSGTKHYNEQFF.

The CDR3 sequence: CASSRGDSADGYTF. In DNA form, the CDR3 reads TGTGCCAGCAGCCGCGGGGACAGCGCCGATGGCTACACCTTC. The chain recombines TRBV5-5 with TRBJ1-2, with 7 bases aligning to TRBD1. CDR1 and CDR2 (germline): SGHKS, YYEKEE (reference sequence). V dropped 4 bases and J dropped 6; count of bases not matched to a gene: 9. This CDR3 is built from 14 residues.

V gene TRBV11-3 combines with J gene TRBJ2-1; 8 bases are a match to TRBD2. The germline gives CDR1 SGHNT, CDR2 YENEEA. The CDR3 is made up of 19 amino acids. The V gene end was trimmed by 1 base and the J gene end by 0 bases; junction bases not matched to a gene: 11. CDR3 amino acids: CASSLAPGQSGSSYNEQFF. Written as DNA, the CDR3 is TGTGCCAGCAGCTTAGCCCCAGGTCAAAGCGGGAGCTCCTACAATGAGCAGTTCTTC.

The rearrangement links TRBV27 to TRBJ2-6; D gene unclear. The CDR3 totals 17 residues. The germline V gene has CDR1 MNHEY and CDR2 SMNVEV (reference sequence). V lost 5 bases and J 5 bases, leaving 19 bases between the germline ends. CDR3 bases: TGTGCCAGCAGTCGAGCGTGGCTACAAAGTCGGGCCAACGTCCTGACTTTC. It encodes CASSRAWLQSRANVLTF.

This chain connects TRBV29-1 to TRBJ1-1; TRBD1 agrees at 10 bases. This CDR3 contains 12 residues. CDR1 SQVTM and CDR2 ANQGSEA come from the germline V gene. V lost 6 bases and J lost 5; bases outside the gene matches: 3. CDR3 protein: CSVGTGETEAFF. The CDR3 region has the DNA TGCAGCGTGGGGACAGGGGAAACTGAAGCTTTCTTT.

This chain uses TRBV9 with TRBJ1-5; 9 positions agree with TRBD1. The germline gives CDR1 SGDLS, CDR2 YYNGEE. V was clipped by 4 bases and J by 7 bases; unmatched bases: 3. This CDR3 contains 13 residues. CDR3 coding DNA: TGTGCCAGCAGCCTCACAGGGGGCCAGCCCCAGCATTTT. Protein: CASSLTGGQPQHF.

This rearrangement joins TRBV25-1 to TRBJ1-1; weak D call: TRBD1 (5 bases). Germline-derived CDR1 and CDR2 are MGHDK and SYGVNS. The CDR3 consists of 14 residues. Trimming pared 5 bases from V and 11 bases from J, leaving 21 bases between. The CDR3 sequence: CASSPRGQGGKAFF. CDR3 bases: TGTGCCAGCAGTCCGCGTGGCCAGGGTGGTAAGGCTTTCTTT.

V usage is TRBV6-5 and J usage is TRBJ2-7; 12 bases line up with TRBD2. Germline trimming cut 5 bases from V and 4 bases from J; bases unmatched to any gene: 6. From germline, CDR1 is MNHEY and CDR2 SVGAGI. CDR3 length: 15 amino acids. This chain's CDR3 is CASSPETSGSYEQYF. The CDR3 DNA follows: TGTGCCAGCAGTCCCGAGACTAGCGGGAGTTACGAGCAGTACTTC.

This rearrangement joins TRBV9 to TRBJ2-7; 10 bases are shared with TRBD1. Trimming took 4 bases from V and 6 from J; bases not matched to a gene: 13. The CDR3 loop spans 16 amino acids. From germline, CDR1 is SGDLS and CDR2 YYNGEE. CDR3 sequence reads: CASSLEGTGVRGEQYF. The CDR3 DNA sequence: TGTGCCAGCAGCCTAGAGGGGACAGGGGTTAGAGGCGAGCAGTACTTC. The full variable domain, completed using reference TRBV9 and TRBJ2-7, is DSGVTQTPKHLITATGQRVTLRCSPRSGDLSVYWYQQSLDQGLQFLIQYYNGEERAKGNILERFSAQQFPDLHSELNLSSLELGDSALYFCASSLEGTGVRGEQYFGPGTRLTVT.

The CDR3 region has the DNA TGTGCCAGCAGCCCCACGGGCGAGGATGAGCAGTTCTTC. Its protein product is CASSPTGEDEQFF. The chain joins TRBV28 to TRBJ2-1; D ambiguous. Germline CDR1 and CDR2: MDHEN and SYDVKM. This CDR3 region has 13 residues. V gave up 6 bases and J gave up 8 bases, with 14 bases separating them.

The genes are TRBV7-9 and TRBJ2-5; TRBD1 aligns across 11 bases. V lost 6 bases to trimming and J lost 5 bases; unmatched junction nucleotides: 11. CDR3 length: 16 amino acids. CDR1 is SEHNR and CDR2 is FQNEAQ in the germline V gene (reference sequence). DNA of the CDR3: TGTGCCAGCAGGTCCAGACCGGACAGGGGGCCGGAGACCCAGTACTTC. The encoded protein is CASRSRPDRGPETQYF. Full variable domain (rest looked up from reference TRBV7-9 and TRBJ2-5): DTGVSQNPRHKITKRGQNVTFRCDPISEHNRLYWYRQTLGQGPEFLTYFQNEAQLEKSRLLSDRFSAERPKGSFSTLEIQRTEQGDSAMYLCASRSRPDRGPETQYFGPGTRLLVL.

The CDR3 spells CASSDGTGTGWQEQYF. CDR3 bases: TGTGCCAGCAGCGACGGGACCGGGACAGGGTGGCAGGAGCAGTACTTC. The chain couples TRBV7-8 to TRBJ2-7, with 9 bases lining up with TRBD1. J gave up 7 bases and V 5 bases, and 15 bases lay outside the gene matches. In germline, CDR1 is SGHVS, CDR2 FQNEAQ. This CDR3 has 16 residues.

The rearrangement uses TRBV7-9 and TRBJ1-5; D is uncertain. CDR1 and CDR2 (germline): SEHNR, FQNEAQ (reference sequence). The V and J ends lost 6 bases and 2 bases respectively, with 8 bases between them. The CDR3 is 13 amino acids. In DNA form, the CDR3 reads TGTGCCAGCAGTCCTGGGGGCAATCAGCCCCAGCATTTT. Encoded protein: CASSPGGNQPQHF.

This sequence joins TRBV4-1 and TRBJ2-1; no reliable D call. CDR3 length: 13 amino acids. Looked up from germline, CDR1 is MGHRA and CDR2 is YSYEKL. Trimming pared 1 base from V and 7 bases from J, leaving 8 bases between. CDR3 coding DNA: TGCGCCAGCAGCCAAGCCGCATTGAATGAGCAGTTCTTC. Translation: CASSQAALNEQFF.

This chain joins TRBV7-9 and TRBJ2-5; D is possibly TRBD1 or TRBD2 (5 bases each). V lost 5 bases, J lost 5 bases, and 15 bases lay in between. The CDR3 spans 14 residues. Per germline, CDR1 SEHNR and CDR2 FQNEAQ (reference sequence). The CDR3 sequence is CASSVAGTGETQYF. The DNA of the CDR3 is TGTGCCAGCAGCGTGGCCGGGACGGGCGAGACCCAGTACTTC.